These 23 T cell receptor beta chains came from one sample sequenced in a study of shared clonotypes between healthy human individuals (dated by TCRdb to 2019 to 2021). Library preparation employed the immunoSEQ multiplex PCR assay. Entries here come from immuneACCESS through TCRdb and include only in-frame sequences with V and J called. Some clones fail to appear in such tables; in the studies checked, an unresolved V gene covers under half of the shortfall, and the cause of the remainder is unknown. The sample table contains around 940,000 clones; only one count was recorded for 76% of them. The top ten clonotypes cover approximately 1.5% of the sample. Sequenced input: memory CD4+ T cells sorted from blood. According to the study, the label for this sample's cell subset or site signals: CD45RA-negative fraction. These receptors came from a man between 18 and 35 years old in good health.

The chain has TRBV11-3 and TRBJ2-5; 8 nucleotides align to TRBD1. After removal of 1 base from V and 5 bases from J, the junction contained 6 bases not matched to a gene. The CDR3 extends over 15 amino acids. In germline, CDR1 is SGHNT, CDR2 YENEEA. The CDR3 sequence is CASSLGTGSRETQYF. The CDR3 DNA reads TGTGCCAGCAGCTTAGGGACAGGGAGTCGGGAGACCCAGTACTTC.

The gene calls are TRBV14 and TRBJ2-5; tentatively, D is TRBD1 or TRBD2 (5 bases each). The CDR3 contains 13 residues. V was pared by 4 bases and J by 2 bases, with 8 bases between. Germline loops: CDR1 SGHDN, CDR2 FVKESK. The CDR3 spells CASSRGVQETQYF. The CDR3 coding sequence is TGTGCCAGCAGCCGAGGGGTGCAAGAGACCCAGTACTTC.

The chain carries TRBV10-1 and TRBJ2-2; 7 nucleotides align to TRBD1. The V gene's germline CDR1 is WNHNN and CDR2 SYGVQD (reference sequence). With 5 bases clipped from V and 5 bases from J, the junction kept 5 bases outside the gene matches. The length of the CDR3 is 14 residues. This CDR3 reads CASSSGTATGELFF. CDR3 nucleotide sequence: TGCGCCAGCAGTTCCGGGACAGCTACCGGGGAGCTGTTTTTT.

The chain employs TRBV2 and TRBJ1-4, with 8 bases fitting TRBD1. Germline assignment: CDR1 SNHLY and CDR2 FYNNEI. This CDR3 contains 16 residues. With V trimmed by 6 bases and J by 7 bases, 13 bases remained unmatched. The CDR3 nucleotides are TGTGCCAGCAGGGTTTCGACAGGGGCGAATGGTGAAAAACTGTTTTTT. This translates into CASRVSTGANGEKLFF. Full variable domain (outside the CDR3, taken from reference TRBV2 and TRBJ1-4): EPEVTQTPSHQVTQMGQEVILRCVPISNHLYFYWYRQILGQKVEFLVSFYNNEISEKSEIFDDQFSVERPDGSNFTLKIRSTKLEDSAMYFCASRVSTGANGEKLFFGSGTQLSVL.

As concerns this clone: Other DNA variants within this sample encode the same CDR3. V is TRBV30 and J is TRBJ1-2; TRBD1 is a possible D gene (6 bases). The length of the CDR3 is 11 residues. CDR1 is GTSNPN and CDR2 is SVGIG in the germline V gene (reference sequence). V gave up 0 bases and J gave up 8 bases, with 7 bases separating them. The CDR3 DNA reads as TGTGCCTGGAGTGTTCAGGGGGGCTACACCTTC. The encoded protein is CAWSVQGGYTF.

The V gene is TRBV27, the J gene TRBJ1-4; the D gene is possibly TRBD1 (5 bases). CDR3 length equals 14 residues. Germline loops: CDR1 MNHEY, CDR2 SMNVEV (reference sequence). Trimming shortened V by 3 bases and J by 6 bases, and 11 bases separated the two germline ends. CDR3 protein: CASSLGGGDEKLFF. The DNA of the CDR3 is TGTGCCAGCAGTTTGGGGGGGGGTGATGAAAAACTGTTTTTT.

This sequence joins TRBV15 and TRBJ1-6; D call uncertain. The ends were cut back, 6 bases at V and 8 bases at J, with 11 bases in the middle. Germline CDR1 LNHNV, CDR2 YYDKDF (reference sequence). This CDR3 is built from 13 residues. The CDR3 loop reads CATRRDWDSPLHF. CDR3 coding DNA: TGTGCCACCAGAAGGGATTGGGATTCACCCCTCCACTTT.

Notes on this clone: Different DNA sequences within this sample yield the same CDR3. The rearrangement joins TRBV30 to TRBJ1-2; possibly TRBD1 for D (6 bases). With 5 bases removed from V and 2 bases from J, the gap between germline ends came to 9 bases. Germline loops: CDR1 GTSNPN, CDR2 SVGIG (reference sequence). There are 12 residues in the CDR3. CDR3 in amino acids: CAWEGGNYGYTF. The CDR3 bases are TGTGCCTGGGAGGGGGGGAACTATGGCTACACCTTC.

The rearrangement links TRBV5-4 to TRBJ2-7; TRBD2 matches at 8 bases. The J segment lost 2 bases and the V segment lost 0 bases, leaving 4 bases of the junction unmatched. This CDR3 is built from 15 residues. Germline CDR1 is SGHNT and CDR2 is YYREEE (reference sequence). CDR3 sequence: CASSLEAGGAYEQYF. The CDR3 bases are TGTGCCAGCAGCTTGGAGGCGGGAGGCGCCTACGAGCAGTACTTC.

The chain combines TRBV6-6 with TRBJ2-1; TRBD2 agrees at 11 bases. This CDR3 has 15 amino acids. CDR1 is MNHNY and CDR2 is SVGAGI in the germline V gene (reference sequence). The J segment lost 4 bases and the V segment lost 6 bases, leaving 5 bases of the junction unmatched. The CDR3 spells CASRTGTSGYNEQFF. In DNA form, the CDR3 reads TGTGCCAGCAGGACCGGGACTAGCGGTTACAATGAGCAGTTCTTC.

For the CDR3, the DNA is TGTGCCAGCAGGACCCTGGCCAGGGACAATGAAAAACTGTTTTTT. Encoded protein: CASRTLARDNEKLFF. The gene calls are TRBV2 and TRBJ1-4; a weak D match, TRBD1 (5 bases). The CDR3 loop spans 15 amino acids. Germline V CDR1 and CDR2: SNHLY, FYNNEI. Trimming took off 6 bases at V and 5 bases at J, with 16 bases between the two ends.

The genes are TRBV7-8 and TRBJ2-1, with D possibly being TRBD2 (5 bases). The CDR3 length is 15 residues. Trimming shortened V by 3 bases and J by 9 bases, and 18 bases separated the two germline ends. CDR1 and CDR2 from the germline V gene are SGHVS and FQNEAQ. The CDR3 spells CASSFTGLEYGEQFF. In DNA form, the CDR3 reads TGTGCCAGCAGCTTCACCGGACTGGAGTATGGTGAGCAGTTCTTC.

The chain employs TRBV2 and TRBJ2-3; D is undetermined. The germline gives CDR1 SNHLY, CDR2 FYNNEI. Trimming took 3 bases from V and 0 from J, leaving 7 bases between them. The CDR3 extends over 14 amino acids. CDR3 sequence (DNA): TGTGCCAGCAGTGATAAGAAAAGCACAGATACGCAGTATTTT. Protein sequence: CASSDKKSTDTQYF.

This chain uses TRBV7-3 with TRBJ1-1; D is perhaps TRBD1 (5 bases). Germline lookup yields CDR1 SGHTA and CDR2 FQGTGA. Deletions cut 0 bases from V and 5 bases from J, with 13 bases between. The CDR3 totals 15 residues. The CDR3 is CASSLTAGGATEAFF. The CDR3, as DNA: TGTGCCAGCAGCTTAACTGCGGGGGGAGCAACTGAAGCTTTCTTT.

This clone was observed many times. The rearrangement links TRBV9 to TRBJ1-4; no reliable D call. Germline CDR1 reads SGDLS; CDR2 reads YYNGEE. Deletions cut 6 bases from V and 3 bases from J, with 9 bases between. This CDR3 region has 13 residues. CDR3 loop: CASNEAPNEKLFF. The CDR3 DNA follows: TGTGCCAGCAACGAGGCCCCTAATGAAAAACTGTTTTTT.

The table lists this clone with a count of one. The chain joins TRBV5-1 to TRBJ2-1, with D perhaps TRBD1 (6 bases). V lost 4 bases and J 0 bases, leaving 8 bases between the germline ends. Germline CDR1 and CDR2: SGHRS and YFSETQ. The CDR3 runs 14 residues. The CDR3 spells CASSTDSSYNEQFF. The DNA for the CDR3 is TGCGCCAGCAGCACGGACAGCTCCTACAATGAGCAGTTCTTC.

The CDR3 reads CASSLLAGVTGELFF. DNA for the CDR3: TGTGCCAGCAGCTTACTAGCGGGAGTCACCGGGGAGCTGTTTTTT. The gene calls are TRBV7-2 and TRBJ2-2, with 10 bases aligning to TRBD2. The V and J ends lost 2 bases and 4 bases, in that order; junction bases with no gene match: 1. The CDR3 extends over 15 amino acids. CDR1 SGHTA and CDR2 FQGNSA come from the germline V gene.

The V and J genes are TRBV7-2 and TRBJ1-2, with a possible D match to TRBD1 (5 bases). This CDR3 has 14 residues. V was trimmed by 3 bases and J by 3 bases, leaving 11 bases between them. The germline gives CDR1 SGHTA, CDR2 FQGNSA. The CDR3, as DNA: TGTGCCAGCAGCTTCACAGCGGGGGACTATGGCTACACCTTC. It yields the protein CASSFTAGDYGYTF.

The chain combines TRBV27 with TRBJ1-2; D possibly corresponds to TRBD1 (5 bases). V was shortened by 4 bases and J by 2 bases, with 8 bases between the two germline ends. The CDR3 is 13 residues long. Germline V gene data show CDR1 as MNHEY and CDR2 as SMNVEV (reference sequence). The CDR3 sequence: CASSSQVNYGYTF. CDR3 sequence (DNA): TGTGCCAGCAGTTCACAGGTGAACTATGGCTACACCTTC.

This clone showed up many times. The J gene is TRBJ1-2, the V gene TRBV5-1; 8 bases line up with TRBD1. This CDR3 comprises 17 residues. V shed 3 bases, J shed 2 bases, and the junction held 12 bases outside the gene matches. Germline CDR1 SGHRS, CDR2 YFSETQ. In DNA form, the CDR3 reads TGCGCCAGCAGCTCGCCGGCTAGGGGACAGGAGAACTATGGCTACACCTTC. Amino acids: CASSSPARGQENYGYTF.

This clone was detected once. The gene calls are TRBV7-2 and TRBJ2-5; 12 bases fit TRBD1. The CDR3 has 16 residues. The V gene's germline CDR1 is SGHTA and CDR2 FQGNSA. The V gene end was trimmed by 5 bases and the J gene end by 5 bases; junction bases not matched to a gene: 9. The CDR3 bases are TGTGCCAGCAGCAATAACCGGGACAGGGGGCGGGAGACCCAGTACTTC. Amino acids: CASSNNRDRGRETQYF.

This clone was observed many times. The rearrangement joins TRBV5-6 to TRBJ1-3; D unclear. Trimming took off 6 bases at V and 8 bases at J, with 15 bases between the two ends. The CDR3 has 13 amino acids. CDR1 and CDR2 (germline): SGHDT, YYEEEE. The CDR3 loop reads CASTRSLLDTIYF. DNA for the CDR3: TGTGCCAGCACCCGGAGTTTATTAGACACCATATATTTT.

The chain links TRBV7-2 to TRBJ2-6, with TRBD1 matching 7 bases. CDR3 size: 19 residues. The ends lost 7 bases at V and 0 bases at J; junction bases unmatched: 15. The germline gives CDR1 SGHTA, CDR2 FQGNSA. CDR3 sequence: CASTKRRGQDNSGANVLTF. The CDR3 bases are TGTGCCAGCACCAAACGGAGAGGACAGGACAACTCTGGGGCCAACGTCCTGACTTTC.